The clone carrying this T cell receptor (beta chain) was recorded a few times. The antigen remains undetermined. The data were taken from a study of beta chain features in type 1 diabetes. General observations from the study: Shorter TCRB CDR3s, moderately but significantly so, were found in Type 1 diabetes patients in all four CD4+ subsets.

Populations obtained by sorting all exceeded 95% purity. CDR1 and CDR2 from the germline V gene are MNHNS and SASEGT. There are 13 residues in the CDR3. V lost 6 bases and J lost 5, with 12 bases in between. Isolated RNA was reverse transcribed in full, so expressed TCRB transcripts were sequenced. Sequencing was performed with immunoSEQ multiplex PCR; in TCRdb, only in-frame clones are kept and a portion is missing. The sample carries some 150,000 clones, about 13% recorded once. This receptor was obtained from a young man with type 1 diabetes. The sample was central memory CD4+ T cells from blood. This chain joins TRBV6-1 and TRBJ2-3; no clear D gene. Written as DNA, the CDR3 is TGTGCCAGCAGCCCCCTATGGGGAGATACGCAGTATTTT. It encodes CASSPLWGDTQYF.